This TCR beta chain was retrieved from a study of blood T cell repertoires in COVID-19. Overall study: Italy, Spain and the United States were the sources of the convalescent and acute COVID-19 samples. The analysed material was cDNA or gDNA that came from T cells, B-cell-depleted T cells, or PBMCs.

The CDR3 covers 14 residues. V lost 2 bases, J lost 2 bases, and 9 bases lay in between. Germline loops: CDR1 KGHSH, CDR2 LQKENI. This clone occurred once. Study processing details: Counts of nucleated cells, estimated from reference gene primer amplification, were obtained. TCRdb's copy holds only in-frame clones and misses some; the assay was immunoSEQ multiplex PCR. V, J and clone size are taken as reported in that table, and D and trimming were inferred from the DNA itself. The sample includes over 9,000 clones, roughly nine tenths seen only once; the top ten take around 9%. The chain has TRBV18 and TRBJ2-5; D possibly corresponds to TRBD2 (5 bases). The sequenced sample consisted of peripheral blood. This TCR came from a man aged 60-69 years with acute or convalescent COVID-19. CDR3 sequence: CASSPRPGQETQYF. The CDR3 DNA sequence: TGTGCCAGCTCACCAAGGCCGGGGCAAGAGACCCAGTACTTC.